This is a list of T cell receptor beta chains from one sample in a study of CD8+ T cells in alopecia areata. Some clones are missing from TCRdb's copy, which holds only in-frame ones; the method was immunoSEQ multiplex PCR. The table has fewer than 100,000 clones, about 45% seen once. Specimen: CD4+ T cells sorted from blood. These receptors were collected from a human donor with alopecia areata. Both conserved end residues are trimmed from each CDR3. Fields, in order: V gene, J gene, CDR3 protein.

V: TRBV29-1; J: TRBJ2-1; CDR3: SGGGQGSYNEQF
V: TRBV29-1; J: TRBJ2-1; CDR3: SVEVVRSNNEQF
V: TRBV9; J: TRBJ1-2; CDR3: ASSAAMTGHYGYT
V: TRBV28; J: TRBJ2-1; CDR3: ASSLQGTTNEQF
V: TRBV29-1; J: TRBJ2-7; CDR3: SGGDYEQY
V: TRBV30; J: TRBJ2-5; CDR3: AWTGVRETQY
V: TRBV29-1; J: TRBJ2-7; CDR3: SVVGQSYEQY
V: TRBV5-1; J: TRBJ2-3; CDR3: ASSLGPPDTQY
V: TRBV7-8; J: TRBJ1-1; CDR3: ASSPGWRGTEAF
V: TRBV14; J: TRBJ2-5; CDR3: ASSQVASGPAEAQY
V: TRBV29-1; J: TRBJ2-3; CDR3: SVGRVTDTQY
V: TRBV6-6; J: TRBJ2-7; CDR3: ASSPSGQVYEQY
V: TRBV29-1; J: TRBJ2-5; CDR3: SSRRDSQETQY
V: TRBV29-1; J: TRBJ2-2; CDR3: SVAGVEGGITGELF
V: TRBV5-1; J: TRBJ2-5; CDR3: ASSFQGQIQETQY
V: TRBV20-1; J: TRBJ2-5; CDR3: SAAHGKTQY
V: TRBV29-1; J: TRBJ2-1; CDR3: SAGTSGSNEQF
V: TRBV6-5; J: TRBJ1-1; CDR3: ASSLTGREAF
V: TRBV29-1; J: TRBJ2-7; CDR3: SVDESYEQY
V: TRBV29-1; J: TRBJ2-5; CDR3: SVEVTGKETQY
V: TRBV28; J: TRBJ2-1; CDR3: ASSSGVNEQF
V: TRBV30; J: TRBJ2-3; CDR3: AWGYTTDTQY
V: TRBV7-2; J: TRBJ2-7; CDR3: ASSSFPRGKDYEQY
V: TRBV7-2; J: TRBJ2-7; CDR3: ASSLDGAGSLYEQY
V: TRBV29-1; J: TRBJ1-1; CDR3: SAQGQRNTEAF
V: TRBV11-2; J: TRBJ1-6; CDR3: ASSSFGGDNSPLH
V: TRBV29-1; J: TRBJ2-5; CDR3: SAQAGQETQY
V: TRBV30; J: TRBJ2-5; CDR3: AWSDLDRVVETQY
V: TRBV2; J: TRBJ2-3; CDR3: ASSVVIAADTQY
V: TRBV28; J: TRBJ2-5; CDR3: ASSSAGGPGETQY
V: TRBV5-1; J: TRBJ2-3; CDR3: ASSWGLATDTQY
V: TRBV2; J: TRBJ2-1; CDR3: ASSELGGGEQF
V: TRBV18; J: TRBJ2-3; CDR3: ASSPTATDTQY
V: TRBV4-1; J: TRBJ1-1; CDR3: ASSHGQVDTEAF
V: TRBV2; J: TRBJ1-1; CDR3: ASSEARGGAAF
V: TRBV18; J: .; CDR3: ASSLPGRNYEQY
V: TRBV29-1; J: TRBJ2-7; CDR3: SAVSGDASGEQY
V: TRBV30; J: TRBJ1-5; CDR3: AWSAGLGQPQH
V: TRBV20-1; J: TRBJ2-3; CDR3: SATSTDTQY
V: TRBV7-2; J: TRBJ2-7; CDR3: ASSPKSGGLREQY
V: TRBV5-1; J: TRBJ2-3; CDR3: ASSLASLTAGY
V: TRBV30; J: TRBJ2-3; CDR3: AWRRGDTQY
V: TRBV30; J: TRBJ1-6; CDR3: ASQSGNSPLH
V: TRBV29-1; J: TRBJ2-1; CDR3: SVEEGLVGF
V: TRBV2; J: TRBJ2-7; CDR3: ASSDLFDRGKYEQY
V: TRBV28; J: TRBJ2-6; CDR3: ASSPRWMANVLT